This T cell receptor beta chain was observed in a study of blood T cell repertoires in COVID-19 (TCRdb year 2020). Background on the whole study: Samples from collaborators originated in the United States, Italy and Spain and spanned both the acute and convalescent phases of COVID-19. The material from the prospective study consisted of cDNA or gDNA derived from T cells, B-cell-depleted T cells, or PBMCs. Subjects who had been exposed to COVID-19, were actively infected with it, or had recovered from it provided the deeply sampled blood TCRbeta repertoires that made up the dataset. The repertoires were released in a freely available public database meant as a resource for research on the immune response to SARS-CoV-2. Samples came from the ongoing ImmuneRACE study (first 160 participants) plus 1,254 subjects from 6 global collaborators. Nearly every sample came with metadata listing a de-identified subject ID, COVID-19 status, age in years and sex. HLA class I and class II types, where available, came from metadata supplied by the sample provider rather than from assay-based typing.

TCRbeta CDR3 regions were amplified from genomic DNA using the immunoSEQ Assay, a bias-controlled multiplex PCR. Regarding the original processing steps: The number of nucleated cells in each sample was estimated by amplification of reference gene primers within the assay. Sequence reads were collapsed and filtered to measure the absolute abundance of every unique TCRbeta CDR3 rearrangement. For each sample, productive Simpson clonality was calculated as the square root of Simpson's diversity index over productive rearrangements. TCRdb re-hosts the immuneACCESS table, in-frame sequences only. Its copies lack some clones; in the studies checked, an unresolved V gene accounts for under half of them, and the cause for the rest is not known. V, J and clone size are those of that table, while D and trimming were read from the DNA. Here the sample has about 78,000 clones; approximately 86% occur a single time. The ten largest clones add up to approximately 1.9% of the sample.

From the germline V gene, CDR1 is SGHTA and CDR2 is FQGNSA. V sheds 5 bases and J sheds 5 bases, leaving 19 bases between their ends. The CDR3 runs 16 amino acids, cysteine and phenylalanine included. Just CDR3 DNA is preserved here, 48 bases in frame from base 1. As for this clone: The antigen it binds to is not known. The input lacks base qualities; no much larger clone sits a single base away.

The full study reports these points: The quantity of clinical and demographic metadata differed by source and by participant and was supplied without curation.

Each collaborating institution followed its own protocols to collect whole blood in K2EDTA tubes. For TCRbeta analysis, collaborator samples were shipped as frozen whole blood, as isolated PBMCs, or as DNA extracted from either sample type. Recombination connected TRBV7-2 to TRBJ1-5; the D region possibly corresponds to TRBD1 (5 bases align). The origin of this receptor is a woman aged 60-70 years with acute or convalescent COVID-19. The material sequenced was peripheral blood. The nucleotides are TGTGCCAGCAGCCCCTGGGCAGGTCCGGGGGATCAGCCCCAGCATTTT. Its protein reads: CASSPWAGPGDQPQHF. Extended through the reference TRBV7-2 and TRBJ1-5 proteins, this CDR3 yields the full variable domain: GAGVSQSPSNKVTEKGKDVELRCDPISGHTALYWYRQSLGQGLEFLIYFQGNSAPDKSGLPSDRFSAERTGGSVSTLTIQRTQQEDSAVYLCASSPWAGPGDQPQHFGDGTRLSIL.